One and the same sample provided the 9 T cell receptor beta chains below, sequenced in a study of blood T cell repertoires in COVID-19. Clones were sequenced by immunoSEQ multiplex PCR, and TCRdb holds only the in-frame ones, with some missing. The profile shows approximately 200,000 clones, 65% to 90% of them singletons. Input material: peripheral blood. These receptors were collected from a human donor in a cohort sampled during active COVID-19.

This clone showed up just once. The rearrangement links TRBV28 to TRBJ2-7, with 10 bases aligning to TRBD2. This CDR3 spans 15 amino acids. Germline V gives CDR1 MDHEN, CDR2 SYDVKM. J lost 7 bases, V lost 3 bases, and 9 bases had no gene match. CDR3 nucleotide sequence: TGTGCCAGCAGTTTCCCGGGGACTAGCGTAAAGGAGCAGTACTTC. Translated: CASSFPGTSVKEQYF.

The rearrangement links TRBV24-1 to TRBJ2-7, with 9 bases aligning to TRBD1. Looked up from germline, CDR1 is KGHDR and CDR2 is SFDVKD. The CDR3 is 14 residues long. J gave up 5 bases and V 4 bases, and 5 bases lay outside the gene matches. The CDR3 DNA reads TGTGCCACCAGTGAGCCGGGACAGGGTGACGAGCAGTACTTC. Translating it yields CATSEPGQGDEQYF.

J is TRBJ1-1 and V is TRBV4-1; 7 bases are shared with TRBD1. J was trimmed by 10 bases and V by 2 bases; bases with no gene match: 16. Germline CDR1 reads MGHRA; CDR2 reads YSYEKL. The CDR3 length is 16 residues. CDR3 nucleotide sequence: TGCGCCAGCAGCCAATTGGGGACAGCTCCATGGTTGGGAGCTTTCTTT. This gives the protein CASSQLGTAPWLGAFF.

This clone came up a few times. V usage is TRBV27 and J usage is TRBJ1-6; 11 bases align to TRBD1. Germline CDR1 is MNHEY and CDR2 is SMNVEV (reference sequence). This CDR3 is 15 amino acids long. The J segment lost 11 bases and the V segment lost 2 bases, leaving 5 bases of the junction unmatched. Here the CDR3 DNA reads TGTGCCAGCAGTTTAGTGGGACAGGGGGTTACACCCCTCCACTTT. It encodes CASSLVGQGVTPLHF.

V gene TRBV30 combines with J gene TRBJ2-6, with a tentative D call TRBD1 (5 bases). The ends were cut back, 2 bases at V and 0 bases at J, with 8 bases in the middle. CDR1 GTSNPN and CDR2 SVGIG come from the germline V gene (reference sequence). The CDR3 is made up of 15 amino acids. The CDR3 spells CAWSIQVSGANVLTF. The CDR3 bases are TGTGCCTGGAGTATACAGGTCTCTGGGGCCAACGTCCTGACTTTC. Full variable domain (missing parts from reference TRBV30 and TRBJ2-6): SQTIHQWPATLVQPVGSPLSLECTVEGTSNPNLYWYRQAAGRGLQLLFYSVGIGQISSEVPQNLSASRPQDRQFILSSKKLLLSDSGFYLCAWSIQVSGANVLTFGAGSRLTVL.

The chain carries TRBV7-2 and TRBJ2-7; 7 bases align to TRBD1. The CDR3 spans 14 residues. Germline V gene sequence: CDR1 SGHTA, CDR2 FQGNSA. V was clipped by 1 base and J by 3 bases; unmatched bases: 3. CDR3 region: CASSLDGQVYEQYF. CDR3 DNA sequence: TGTGCCAGCAGCTTAGATGGACAGGTCTACGAGCAGTACTTC.

Points on this clone: This sample also contains other DNA sequences that code for the same CDR3. V usage is TRBV27 and J usage is TRBJ2-3, with 8 bases aligning to TRBD1. CDR3 length: 14 residues. V lost 5 bases and J lost 5; bases outside the gene matches: 6. Germline assignment: CDR1 MNHEY and CDR2 SMNVEV (reference sequence). The CDR3 spells CASSDRGAGDTQYF. For the CDR3, the DNA is TGTGCCAGCAGTGACAGGGGCGCCGGAGATACGCAGTATTTT.

This chain joins TRBV5-6 and TRBJ1-1; 9 bases fit TRBD1. With V trimmed by 3 bases and J by 1 base, 4 bases remained unmatched. The length of the CDR3 is 15 residues. Germline CDR1 and CDR2: SGHDT and YYEEEE. The CDR3 protein is CASSSTDRGNTEAFF. CDR3 coding DNA: TGTGCCAGCAGCTCAACGGACAGGGGGAACACTGAAGCTTTCTTT.

The chain uses TRBV6-5 and TRBJ2-7; D remains unclear. CDR1 and CDR2 from the germline V gene are MNHEY and SVGAGI. This CDR3 comprises 15 residues. The germline V and J ends were trimmed by 0 bases and 3 bases, with 12 bases remaining between them. Written as DNA, the CDR3 is TGTGCCAGCAGTTACTCGTTCAGGCCCAACTACGAGCAGTACTTC. Translated, it gives CASSYSFRPNYEQYF.